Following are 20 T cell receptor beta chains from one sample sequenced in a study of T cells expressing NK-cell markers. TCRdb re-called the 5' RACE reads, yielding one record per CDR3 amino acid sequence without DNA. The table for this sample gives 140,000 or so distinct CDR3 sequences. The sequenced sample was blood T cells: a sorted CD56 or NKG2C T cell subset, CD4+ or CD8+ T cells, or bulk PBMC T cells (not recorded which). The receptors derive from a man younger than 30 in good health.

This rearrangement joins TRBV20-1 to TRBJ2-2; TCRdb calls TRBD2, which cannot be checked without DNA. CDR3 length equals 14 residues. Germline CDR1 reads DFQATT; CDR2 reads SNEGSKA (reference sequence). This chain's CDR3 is CSANGRRNTGELFF.

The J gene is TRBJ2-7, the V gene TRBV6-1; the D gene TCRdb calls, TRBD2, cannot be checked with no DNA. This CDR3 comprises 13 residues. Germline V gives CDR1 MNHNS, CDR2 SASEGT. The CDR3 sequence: CASSLAGEYEQYF.

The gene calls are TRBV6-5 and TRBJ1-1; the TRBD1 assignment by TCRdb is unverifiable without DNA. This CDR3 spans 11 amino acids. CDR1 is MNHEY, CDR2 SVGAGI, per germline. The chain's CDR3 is CASTKGVEAFF.

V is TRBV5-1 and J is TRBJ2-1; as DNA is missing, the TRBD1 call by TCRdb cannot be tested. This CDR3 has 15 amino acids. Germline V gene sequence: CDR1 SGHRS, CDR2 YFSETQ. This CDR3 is CASSLDSPRGNEQFF.

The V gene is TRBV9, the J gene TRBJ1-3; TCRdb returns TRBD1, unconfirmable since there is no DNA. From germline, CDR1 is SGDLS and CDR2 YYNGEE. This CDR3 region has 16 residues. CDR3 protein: CASSATGAASGNTIYF.

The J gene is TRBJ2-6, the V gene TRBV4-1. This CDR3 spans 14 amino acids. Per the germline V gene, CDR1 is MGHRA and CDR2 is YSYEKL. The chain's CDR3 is CASAVLSGANVLTF.

CDR3 amino acids: CSAGTSGAPKFF. This chain links TRBV20-1 with TRBJ2-1; the D call of TRBD2 rests on TCRdb alone, since no DNA is present to check it. Germline-derived CDR1 and CDR2 are DFQATT and SNEGSKA (reference sequence). There are 12 residues in the CDR3.

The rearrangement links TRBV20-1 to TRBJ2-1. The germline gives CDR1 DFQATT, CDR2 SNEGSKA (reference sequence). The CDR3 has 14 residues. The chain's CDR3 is CSARNPSENNEQFF.

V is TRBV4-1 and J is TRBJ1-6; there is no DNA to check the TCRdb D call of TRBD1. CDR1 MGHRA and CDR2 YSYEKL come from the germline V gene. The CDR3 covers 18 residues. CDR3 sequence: CASSQKGGRGLNNSPLHF.

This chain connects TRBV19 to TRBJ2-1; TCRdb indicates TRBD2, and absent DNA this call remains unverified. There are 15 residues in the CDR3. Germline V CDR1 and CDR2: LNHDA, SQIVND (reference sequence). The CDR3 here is CASSISSGRYNEQFF.

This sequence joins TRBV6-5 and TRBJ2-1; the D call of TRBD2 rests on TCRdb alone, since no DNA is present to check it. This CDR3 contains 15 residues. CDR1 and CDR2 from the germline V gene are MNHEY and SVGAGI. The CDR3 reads CASSYSTEGYNEQFF.

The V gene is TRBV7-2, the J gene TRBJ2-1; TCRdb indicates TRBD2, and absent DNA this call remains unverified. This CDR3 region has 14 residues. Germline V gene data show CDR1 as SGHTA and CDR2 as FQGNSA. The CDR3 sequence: CASSLYTLANEQFF.

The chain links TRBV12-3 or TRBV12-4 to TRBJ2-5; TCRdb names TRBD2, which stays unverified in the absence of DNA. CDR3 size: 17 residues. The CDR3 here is CASSFWPSASQQETQYF.

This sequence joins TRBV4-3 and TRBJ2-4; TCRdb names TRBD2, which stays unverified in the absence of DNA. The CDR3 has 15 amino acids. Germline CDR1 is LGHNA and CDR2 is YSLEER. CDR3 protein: CASSQESAGKNIQYF.

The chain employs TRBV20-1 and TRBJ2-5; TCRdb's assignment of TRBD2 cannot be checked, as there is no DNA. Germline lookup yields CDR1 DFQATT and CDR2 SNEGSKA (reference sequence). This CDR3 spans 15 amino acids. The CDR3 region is CSARGTSGHQETQYF.

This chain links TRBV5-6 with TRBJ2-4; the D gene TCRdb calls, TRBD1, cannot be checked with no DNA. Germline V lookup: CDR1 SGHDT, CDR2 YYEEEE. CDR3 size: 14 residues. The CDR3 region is CASSLVGPGNIQYF.

The CDR3 reads CASSLASGNIQYF. The chain links TRBV11-3 to TRBJ2-4; there is no DNA to check the TCRdb D call of TRBD2. Germline V gives CDR1 SGHNT, CDR2 YENEEA. This CDR3 comprises 13 residues.

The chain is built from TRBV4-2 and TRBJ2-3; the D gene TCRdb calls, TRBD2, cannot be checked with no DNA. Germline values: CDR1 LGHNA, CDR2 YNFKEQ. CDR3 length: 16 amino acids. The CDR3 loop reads CASSQEGGRGTDTQYF.

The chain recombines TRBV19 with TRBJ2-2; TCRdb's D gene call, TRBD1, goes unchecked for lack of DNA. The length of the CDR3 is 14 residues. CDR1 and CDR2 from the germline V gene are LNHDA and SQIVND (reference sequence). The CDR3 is CATRTGLASGELFF.

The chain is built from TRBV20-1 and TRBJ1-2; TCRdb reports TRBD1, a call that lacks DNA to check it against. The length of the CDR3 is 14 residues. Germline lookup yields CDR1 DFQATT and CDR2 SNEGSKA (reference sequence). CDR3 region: CSARRDREGYGYTF.